This T cell receptor (beta chain) was observed in a study of T cells after yellow fever vaccination (dated by TCRdb to between 2019 and 2020). For the study in its entirety: Libraries from fractions with low cell numbers were prepared with the SMART-Seq v4 Ultra Low Input RNA kit. To follow T-cell clones before and after both primary and booster YFV17D yellow fever vaccination, bulk TCR alpha and beta repertoires underwent longitudinal sequencing. The cohort comprised two healthy male donors, one aged 18 to 30 and one aged 30 to 40 years. Blood was collected at multiple timepoints before and after primary and secondary immunization, and bulk PBMC replicates and cell subsets were isolated. The paper as a whole reports these results and caveats: Only a couple of donors were included in the study, so the extent to which the findings can be generalized is limited. Computational filtering was required because FACS-sorted repertoires could contain abundant contaminating clonotypes from the bulk population. A small share of clonotypes was detected in both CD4 and CD8 compartments, with the overlap likely arising from convergent recombination. Most clones expanded after primary vaccination were re-detected after the booster (almost 97% of CD4 and about nine tenths of CD8), suggesting broad memory maintenance. Compared with the primary T-cell response, the secondary T-cell response was weaker but faster, peaking on day 5 rather than day 15.

In the case of this clonotype: No antigen is known for it. Base qualities are not at hand, and no much larger clone is one base apart.

From its cysteine to its phenylalanine, the CDR3 spans 14 amino acids. The sequence is cut down to CDR3 DNA, 42 bases in frame from base 1. Synthesis of TCR cDNA relied on 5'RACE template switching, a step that introduced a universal primer site along with unique molecular identifiers. Priming for cDNA synthesis came from both the TCR alpha and TCR beta constant segments. Two PCR steps were used to amplify libraries, with sample barcodes and sequencing adapters being added in the second step. Sequencing of the libraries was done on either Illumina HiSeq 2500 (2x100 bp) or NovaSeq (2x150 bp). Regarding the original processing steps: Reads were demultiplexed and collapsed into UMI consensus sequences with MIGEC, and V(D)J alignment was performed with MiXCR. Clonotypes responding to the vaccine were identified with edgeR on replicate PBMC samples, with the criteria of FDR below 0.01 and a log2 fold change above 5 up to day 15. Each bulk clonotype received a CD4 or CD8 identity based on whether the sequenced CD4 or CD8 repertoire contained that clonotype at higher abundance. In TCRdb, the public reads were trimmed at Q25 with fastp and aligned with MiXCR, with productive beta chains retained. Rows with a matching CDR3 protein are joined into one entry that keeps the most common DNA and genes. TCRdb, not the authors, supplied the V and J calls. In this sample the table shows about 160,000 distinct CDR3 sequences, around 7% of which occur a single time. Of the sample, roughly 2.5% is held by the ten largest clones.

Interpreted using the paper, the treatment or condition label stands for: live attenuated yellow fever vaccine strain. A standard Ficoll-Paque protocol was used to isolate PBMCs from peripheral blood. Dynabeads CD4 and CD8 positive selection kits were used to isolate the CD4 and CD8 T-cell fractions. TriZol was used to extract RNA from bulk PBMCs, CD4 and CD8 fractions, and dextramer-positive and dextramer-negative fractions. The receptor comes from a man between 18 and 29 years old who received the YFV17D yellow fever vaccine. The sequence links TRBV21-1 to TRBJ1-6; the D call in the table, TRBD1, was not verified against the DNA. TRBV21-1 is a documented pseudogene. Material: CD4+ T cells sorted from PBMCs, obtained 5 days after the first yellow fever vaccination. The sequenced DNA is TGTGCCAGCAGCAAAACAGGGAGGAGGTCACCCCTCCACTTT. Its translation is CASSKTGRRSPLHF.